This T cell receptor (beta chain) originates from a study of cytomegalovirus exposure and HLA in healthy donors. Notes on the study in general: The likely origin of a cluster of highly shared sequence variants was a sequencing artifact. Donor immune exposure was known only as CMV serostatus.

V was trimmed by 0 bases and J by 3 bases, leaving 9 bases between them. Looked up from germline, CDR1 is MNHNS and CDR2 is SASEGT. The CDR3 loop spans 14 amino acids. The PCR made use of 60 Vbeta and 13 Jbeta primers. TCRdb's copy holds only in-frame clones and misses some; the assay was immunoSEQ multiplex PCR. The repertoire holds about 95,000 clones, 60% to 85% seen once, with about 5% in the top ten. As regards this clone: The antigen is not known.

Sequencing was done on a sample of PBMCs. The origin of this receptor is a woman in her forties in good health and CMV-seronegative. V and J are TRBV6-1 and TRBJ2-7; tentatively, D is TRBD2 (6 bases). CDR3 coding DNA: TGTGCCAGCAGTGAAGCGCGGGGACTCTACGAGCAGTACTTC. This gives the protein CASSEARGLYEQYF.